This T cell receptor (beta chain) was sequenced in a study of cytomegalovirus exposure and HLA in healthy donors. Study background: As released early, the data held 80 million to 90 million unique TCRs from HLA-typed donors.

Notes on this clone: What it recognizes is unknown.

This PCR relied on a set of 60 Vbeta primers and 13 Jbeta primers. Produced via immunoSEQ multiplex PCR; TCRdb's table is partial and in-frame only. The sample records 100,000 to 150,000 clones, about 71% being singletons. At sampling all donors were nominally healthy, likely with unrecorded immune exposures. Notes on the study in general: Rarity marked most TCR sequences, yet some public TCRs occurred in many donors. TCR beta sequences reportedly predicted most subjects' HLA-A and HLA-B alleles accurately.

The J segment lost 4 bases and the V segment lost 4 bases, leaving 5 bases of the junction unmatched. The CDR3 totals 14 residues. The germline gives CDR1 SGHDN, CDR2 FVKESK. The receptor's source is a woman in her 50s in good health and CMV-seronegative. This chain joins TRBV14 and TRBJ2-5; 8 bases agree with TRBD1. Sequenced material: PBMCs. The DNA for the CDR3 is TGTGCCAGCAGCCCCGGACAGGGTATAGAGACCCAGTACTTC. The encoded protein is CASSPGQGIETQYF.